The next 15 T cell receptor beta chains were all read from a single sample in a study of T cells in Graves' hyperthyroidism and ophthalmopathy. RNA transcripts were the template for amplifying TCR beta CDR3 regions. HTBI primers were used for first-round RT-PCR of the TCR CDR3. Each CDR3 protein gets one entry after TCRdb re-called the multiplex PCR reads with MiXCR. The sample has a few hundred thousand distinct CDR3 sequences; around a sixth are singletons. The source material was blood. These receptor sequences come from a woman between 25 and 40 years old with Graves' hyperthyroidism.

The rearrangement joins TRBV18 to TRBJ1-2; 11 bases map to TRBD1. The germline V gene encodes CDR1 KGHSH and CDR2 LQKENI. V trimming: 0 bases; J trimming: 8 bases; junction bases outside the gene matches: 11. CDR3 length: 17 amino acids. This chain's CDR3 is CASSPPGTGGSAGGYTF. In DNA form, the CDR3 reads TGTGCCAGCTCACCACCCGGGACAGGGGGGTCGGCTGGAGGCTACACCTTC. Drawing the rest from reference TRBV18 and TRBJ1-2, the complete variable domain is NAGVMQNPRHLVRRRGQEARLRCSPMKGHSHVYWYRQLPEEGLKFMVYLQKENIIDESGMPKERFSAEFPKEGPSILRIQQVVRGDSAAYFCASSPPGTGGSAGGYTFGSGTRLTVV.

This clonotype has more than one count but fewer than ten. In nucleotides, the CDR3 is TGCGCCAGCAGCTTGCCTAGCGGGAGGGATAGCCATGAGCAGTTCTTC. Protein product: CASSLPSGRDSHEQFF. V usage is TRBV5-1 and J usage is TRBJ2-1; TRBD2 matches 12 bases. J gave up 8 bases and V 1 base, and 7 bases lay outside the gene matches. The CDR3 sequence is 16 residues long. Germline V gene lookup returns CDR1 SGHRS and CDR2 YFSETQ.

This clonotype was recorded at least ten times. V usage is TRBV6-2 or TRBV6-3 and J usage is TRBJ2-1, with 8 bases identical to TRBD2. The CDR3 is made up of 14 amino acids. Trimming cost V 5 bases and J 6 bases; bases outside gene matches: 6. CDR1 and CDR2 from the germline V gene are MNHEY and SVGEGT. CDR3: CASSNYREGNEQFF. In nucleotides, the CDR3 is TGTGCCAGCAGTAATTATCGGGAGGGCAATGAGCAGTTCTTC.

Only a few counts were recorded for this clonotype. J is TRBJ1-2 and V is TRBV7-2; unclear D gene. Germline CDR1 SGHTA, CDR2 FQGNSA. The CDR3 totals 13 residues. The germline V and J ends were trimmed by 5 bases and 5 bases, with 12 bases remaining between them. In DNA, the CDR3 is TGTGCCAGCAGCCCCCTCCTGAGGTATGGCTACACCTTC. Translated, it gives CASSPLLRYGYTF.

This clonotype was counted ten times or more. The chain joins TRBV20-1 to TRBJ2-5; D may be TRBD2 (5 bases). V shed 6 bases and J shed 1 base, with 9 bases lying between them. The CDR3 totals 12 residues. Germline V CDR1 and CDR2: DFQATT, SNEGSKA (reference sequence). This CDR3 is CSAPRGQETQYF. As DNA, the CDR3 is TGCAGTGCCCCCCGGGGCCAAGAGACCCAGTACTTC.

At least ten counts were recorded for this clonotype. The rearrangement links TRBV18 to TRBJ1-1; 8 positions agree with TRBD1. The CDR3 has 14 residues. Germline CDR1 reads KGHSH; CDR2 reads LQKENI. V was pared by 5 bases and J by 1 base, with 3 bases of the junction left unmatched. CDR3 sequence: CASSIQGGNTEAFF. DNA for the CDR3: TGTGCCAGCTCAATACAGGGGGGGAACACTGAAGCTTTCTTT.

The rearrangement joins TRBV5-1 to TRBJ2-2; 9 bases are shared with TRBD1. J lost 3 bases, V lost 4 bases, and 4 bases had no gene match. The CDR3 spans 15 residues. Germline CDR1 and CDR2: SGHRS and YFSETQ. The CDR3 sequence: CASSRDREYTGELFF. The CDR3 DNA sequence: TGCGCCAGCAGCCGGGACAGGGAGTACACCGGGGAGCTGTTTTTT.

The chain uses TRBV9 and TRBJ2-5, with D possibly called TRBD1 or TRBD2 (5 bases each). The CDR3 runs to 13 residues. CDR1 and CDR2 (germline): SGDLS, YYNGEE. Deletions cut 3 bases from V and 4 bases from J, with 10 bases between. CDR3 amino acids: CASSGDGRETQYF. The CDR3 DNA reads TGTGCCAGCAGCGGGGACGGTCGAGAGACCCAGTACTTC.

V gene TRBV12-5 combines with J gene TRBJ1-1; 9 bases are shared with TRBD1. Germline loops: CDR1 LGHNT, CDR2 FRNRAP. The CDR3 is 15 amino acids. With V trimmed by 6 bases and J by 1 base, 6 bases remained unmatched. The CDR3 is CASGSGQGRNTEAFF. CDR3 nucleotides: TGTGCTAGTGGGTCGGGACAGGGTCGGAACACTGAAGCTTTCTTT.

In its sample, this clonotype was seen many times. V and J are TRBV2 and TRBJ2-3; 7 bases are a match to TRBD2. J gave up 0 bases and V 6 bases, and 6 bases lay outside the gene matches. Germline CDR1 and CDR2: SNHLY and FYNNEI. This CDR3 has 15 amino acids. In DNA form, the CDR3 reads TGTGCCAGCAGGATGAGCGGGATAAGCACAGATACGCAGTATTTT. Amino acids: CASRMSGISTDTQYF.

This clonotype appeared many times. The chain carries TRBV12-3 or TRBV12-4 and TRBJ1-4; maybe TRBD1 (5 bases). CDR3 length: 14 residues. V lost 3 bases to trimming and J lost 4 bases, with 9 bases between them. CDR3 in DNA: TGTGCCAGCAGTTTCCCGGGGGTTAATGAAAAACTGTTTTTT. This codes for CASSFPGVNEKLFF.

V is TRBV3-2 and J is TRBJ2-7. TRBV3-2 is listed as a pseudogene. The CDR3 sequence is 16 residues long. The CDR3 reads CASSQKMVQSLHEQYF. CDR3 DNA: TGTGCCAGCAGCCAGAAGATGGTCCAAAGCCTCCACGAGCAGTACTTC.

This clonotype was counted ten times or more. CDR3 bases: TGCAGTGCAGCCCCAGCGACTAGCGGGAGCCCTAGCACAGATACGCAGTATTTT. Protein: CSAAPATSGSPSTDTQYF. The rearrangement links TRBV20-1 to TRBJ2-3; 12 positions match TRBD2. V was clipped by 6 bases and J by 0 bases; unmatched bases: 13. CDR1 DFQATT and CDR2 SNEGSKA come from the germline V gene (reference sequence). This CDR3 has 18 residues.

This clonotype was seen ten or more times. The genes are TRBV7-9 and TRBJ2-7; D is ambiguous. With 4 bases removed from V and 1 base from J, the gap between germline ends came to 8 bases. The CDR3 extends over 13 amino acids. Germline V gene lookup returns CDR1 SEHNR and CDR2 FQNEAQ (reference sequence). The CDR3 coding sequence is TGTGCCAGCAGCTCCACATGGTCCTACGAGCAGTACTTC. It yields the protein CASSSTWSYEQYF.

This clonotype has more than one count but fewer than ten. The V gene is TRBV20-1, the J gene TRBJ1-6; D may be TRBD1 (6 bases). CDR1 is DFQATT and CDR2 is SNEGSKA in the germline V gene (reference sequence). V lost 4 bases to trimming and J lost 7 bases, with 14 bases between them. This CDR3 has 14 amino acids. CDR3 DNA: TGCAGTGCTAATACAGGGAGGGGCAATTCACCCCTCCACTTT. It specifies CSANTGRGNSPLHF.